This T cell receptor beta chain was sequenced in a study of blood T cell repertoires in COVID-19. As for the study in general: PBMCs, B-cell-depleted T cells, or T cells provided the cDNA or gDNA that made up the material.

Profiling relied on immunoSEQ multiplex PCR, and the TCRdb table lists in-frame clones only, not all of them. The repertoire holds 250,000 or so clones, about 91% seen once, with approximately 2.9% in the top ten. Between the trimmed V and J ends, which lost 7 bases and 4 bases, there was a span of 14 bases. This CDR3 is 14 amino acids long. CDR1 and CDR2 from the germline V gene are MDHEN and SYDVKM. This clonotype originated in a man aged 35-49 years who had been exposed to COVID-19. Sequencing was done on a sample of PBMCs or T cells enriched from blood (not recorded which). The V and J genes are TRBV28 and TRBJ1-3, with TRBD1 as a possible D gene (5 bases). The chain's CDR3 is CASTEGPAGNTIYF. The CDR3 DNA follows: TGTGCCAGCACGGAGGGACCTGCAGGAAACACCATATATTTT.